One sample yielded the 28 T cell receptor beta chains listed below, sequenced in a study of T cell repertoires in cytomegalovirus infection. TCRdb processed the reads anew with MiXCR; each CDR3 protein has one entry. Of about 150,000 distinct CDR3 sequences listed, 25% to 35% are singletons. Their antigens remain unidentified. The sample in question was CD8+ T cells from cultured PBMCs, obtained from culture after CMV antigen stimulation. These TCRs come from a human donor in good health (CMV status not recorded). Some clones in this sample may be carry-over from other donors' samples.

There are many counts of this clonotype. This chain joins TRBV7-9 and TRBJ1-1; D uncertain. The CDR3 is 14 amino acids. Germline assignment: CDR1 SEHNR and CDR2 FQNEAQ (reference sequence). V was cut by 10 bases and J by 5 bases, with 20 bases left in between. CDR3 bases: TGTGCCACCCTGCCCCCCCTCGTAGTGACTGAAGCTTTCTTT. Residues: CATLPPLVVTEAFF.

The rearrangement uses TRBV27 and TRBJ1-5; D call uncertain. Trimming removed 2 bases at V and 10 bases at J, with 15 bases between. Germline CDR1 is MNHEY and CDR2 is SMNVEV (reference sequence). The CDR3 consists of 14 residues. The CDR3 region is CASSLRPSREPQHF. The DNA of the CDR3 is TGTGCCAGCAGTTTAAGGCCCTCGAGGGAACCCCAGCATTTT.

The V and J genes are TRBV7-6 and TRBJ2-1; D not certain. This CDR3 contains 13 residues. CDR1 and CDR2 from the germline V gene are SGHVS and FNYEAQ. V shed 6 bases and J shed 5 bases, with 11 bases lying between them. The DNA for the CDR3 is TGTGCCAGCAGTCTAACAGAACACAATGAGCAGTTCTTC. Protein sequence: CASSLTEHNEQFF.

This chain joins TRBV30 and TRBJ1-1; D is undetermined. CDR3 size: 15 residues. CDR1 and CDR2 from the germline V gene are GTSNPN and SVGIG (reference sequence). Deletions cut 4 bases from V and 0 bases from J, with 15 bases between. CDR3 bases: TGTGCCTGGAAGGAGTCGCCCGGGGTGAACACTGAAGCTTTCTTT. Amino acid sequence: CAWKESPGVNTEAFF.

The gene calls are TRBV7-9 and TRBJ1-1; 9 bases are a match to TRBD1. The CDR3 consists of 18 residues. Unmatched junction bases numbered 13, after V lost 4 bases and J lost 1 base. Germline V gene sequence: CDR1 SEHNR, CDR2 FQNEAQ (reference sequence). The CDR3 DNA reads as TGTGCCAGCAGCTCGGGGTCTGGACAGGGGTTTAAGAACACTGAAGCTTTCTTT. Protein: CASSSGSGQGFKNTEAFF. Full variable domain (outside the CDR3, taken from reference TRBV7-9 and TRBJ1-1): DTGVSQNPRHKITKRGQNVTFRCDPISEHNRLYWYRQTLGQGPEFLTYFQNEAQLEKSRLLSDRFSAERPKGSFSTLEIQRTEQGDSAMYLCASSSGSGQGFKNTEAFFGQGTRLTVV.

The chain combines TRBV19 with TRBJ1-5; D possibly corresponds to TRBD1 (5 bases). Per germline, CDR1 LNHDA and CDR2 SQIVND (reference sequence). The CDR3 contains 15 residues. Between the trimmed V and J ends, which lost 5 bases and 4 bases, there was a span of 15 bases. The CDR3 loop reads CASSDQGIGNQPQHF. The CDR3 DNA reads TGTGCCAGTAGTGACCAGGGTATCGGGAATCAGCCCCAGCATTTT.

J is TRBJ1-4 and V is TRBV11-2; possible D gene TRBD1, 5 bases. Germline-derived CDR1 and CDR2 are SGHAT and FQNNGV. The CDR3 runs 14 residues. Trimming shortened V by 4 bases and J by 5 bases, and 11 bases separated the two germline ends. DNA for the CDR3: TGTGCCAGCAGCTCTGGGACGGGAAATGAAAAACTGTTTTTT. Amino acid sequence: CASSSGTGNEKLFF.

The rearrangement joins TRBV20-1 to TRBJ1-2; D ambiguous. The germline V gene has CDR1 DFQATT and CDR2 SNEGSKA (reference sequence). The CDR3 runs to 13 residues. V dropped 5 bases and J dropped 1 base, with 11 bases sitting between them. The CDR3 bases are TGCAGTGCTCACCGGATCAGTAACTATGGCTACACCTTC. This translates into CSAHRISNYGYTF.

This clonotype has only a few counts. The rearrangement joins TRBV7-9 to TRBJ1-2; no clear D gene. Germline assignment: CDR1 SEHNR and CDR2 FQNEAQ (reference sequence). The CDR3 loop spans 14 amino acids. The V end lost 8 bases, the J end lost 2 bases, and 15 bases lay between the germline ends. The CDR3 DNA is TGTGCCAGCGGGGAGGGCGGCTTAAACTATGGCTACACCTTC. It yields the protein CASGEGGLNYGYTF.

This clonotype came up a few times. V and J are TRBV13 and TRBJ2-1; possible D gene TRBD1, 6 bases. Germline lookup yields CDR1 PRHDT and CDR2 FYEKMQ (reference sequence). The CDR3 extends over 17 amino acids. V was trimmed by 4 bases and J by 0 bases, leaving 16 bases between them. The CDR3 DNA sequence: TGTGCCAGCAGCTCCCCGGGACATGAAAGCTCCTACAATGAGCAGTTCTTC. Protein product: CASSSPGHESSYNEQFF.

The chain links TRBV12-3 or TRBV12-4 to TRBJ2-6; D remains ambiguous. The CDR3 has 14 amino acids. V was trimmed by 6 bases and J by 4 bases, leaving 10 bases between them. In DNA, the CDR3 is TGTGCCAGCAGCCTCCGCCCGGGGGCCAACGTCCTGACTTTC. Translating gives CASSLRPGANVLTF.

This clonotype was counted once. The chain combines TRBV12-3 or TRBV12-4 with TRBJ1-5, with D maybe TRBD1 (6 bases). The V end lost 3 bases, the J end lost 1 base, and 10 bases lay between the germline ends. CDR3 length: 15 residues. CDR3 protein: CASSLGGLSNQPQHF. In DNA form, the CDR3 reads TGTGCCAGCAGTTTGGGGGGCTTGAGCAATCAGCCCCAGCATTTT.

CDR3 DNA sequence: TGTGCCAGCAGTTTATCCTTACAGGGGGAAGCTTTCTTT. Translation gives CASSLSLQGEAFF. The rearrangement uses TRBV27 and TRBJ1-1, with TRBD1 identical over 7 bases. This CDR3 is 13 amino acids long. Trimming removed 0 bases from V and 8 bases from J; junction bases left unmatched: 3. CDR1 MNHEY and CDR2 SMNVEV come from the germline V gene (reference sequence).

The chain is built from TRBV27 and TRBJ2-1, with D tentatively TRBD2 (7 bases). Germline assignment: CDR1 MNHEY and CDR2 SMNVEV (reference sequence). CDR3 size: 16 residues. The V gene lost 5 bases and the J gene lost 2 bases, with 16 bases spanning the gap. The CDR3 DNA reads TGTGCCAGCAGTCCGTTTTCGGGGGGCGCCTACAATGAGCAGTTCTTC. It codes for CASSPFSGGAYNEQFF.

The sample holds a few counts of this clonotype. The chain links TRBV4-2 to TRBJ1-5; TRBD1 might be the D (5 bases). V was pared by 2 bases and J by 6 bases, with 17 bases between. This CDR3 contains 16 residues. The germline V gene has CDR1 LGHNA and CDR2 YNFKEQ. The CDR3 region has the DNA TGTGCCAGCAGCCAACCGGGGCAGGGTTTGCTTCAGCCCCAGCATTTT. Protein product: CASSQPGQGLLQPQHF.

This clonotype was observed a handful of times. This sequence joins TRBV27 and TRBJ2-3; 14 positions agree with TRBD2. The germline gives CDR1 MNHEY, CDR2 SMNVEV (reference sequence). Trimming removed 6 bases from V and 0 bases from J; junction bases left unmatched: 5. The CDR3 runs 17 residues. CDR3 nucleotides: TGTGCCAGCAGAGGACTAGCGGGGGGTGCCAGCACAGATACGCAGTATTTT. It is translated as CASRGLAGGASTDTQYF.

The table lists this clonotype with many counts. CDR3 region: CASSFLTASSTDTQYF. CDR3 nucleotide sequence: TGTGCCAGCAGCTTCTTGACAGCCTCTAGCACAGATACGCAGTATTTT. The genes are TRBV7-8 and TRBJ2-3; TRBD1 might be the D (5 bases). This CDR3 comprises 16 residues. Germline V gene sequence: CDR1 SGHVS, CDR2 FQNEAQ. The V end lost 3 bases, the J end lost 0 bases, and 13 bases lay between the germline ends.

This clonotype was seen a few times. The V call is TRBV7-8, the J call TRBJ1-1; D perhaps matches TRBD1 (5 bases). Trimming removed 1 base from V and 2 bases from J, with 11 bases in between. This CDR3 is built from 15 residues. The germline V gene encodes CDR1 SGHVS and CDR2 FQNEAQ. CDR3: CASSLGIGANTEAFF. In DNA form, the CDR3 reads TGTGCCAGCAGCTTAGGGATAGGGGCCAACACTGAAGCTTTCTTT. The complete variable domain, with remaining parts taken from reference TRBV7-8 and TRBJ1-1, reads GAGVSQSPRYKVAKRGQDVALRCDPISGHVSLFWYQQALGQGPEFLTYFQNEAQLDKSGLPSDRFFAERPEGSVSTLKIQRTQQEDSAVYLCASSLGIGANTEAFFGQGTRLTVV.

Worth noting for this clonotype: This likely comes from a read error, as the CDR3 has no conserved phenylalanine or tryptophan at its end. CDR3 bases: TGTGCCAGCAGCGGGGGACTAGCGGGGGGTCGGAATGAGCAGTTCATC. Its translation is CASSGGLAGGRNEQFI. The rearrangement uses TRBV12-3 or TRBV12-4 and TRBJ2-1, with TRBD2 identical over 15 bases. Trimming cost V 6 bases and J 7 bases; bases outside gene matches: 7. The length of the CDR3 is 16 residues.

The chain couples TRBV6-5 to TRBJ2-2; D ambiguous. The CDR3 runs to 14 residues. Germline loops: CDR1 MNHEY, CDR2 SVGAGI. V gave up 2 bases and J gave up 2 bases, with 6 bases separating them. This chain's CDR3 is CASSYVSNTGELFF. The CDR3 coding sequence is TGTGCCAGCAGTTACGTTTCCAACACCGGGGAGCTGTTTTTT.

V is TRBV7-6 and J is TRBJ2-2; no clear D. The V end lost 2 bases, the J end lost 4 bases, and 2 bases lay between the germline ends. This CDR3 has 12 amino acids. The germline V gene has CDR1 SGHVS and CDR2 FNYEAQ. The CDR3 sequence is CASSLLTGELFF. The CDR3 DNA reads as TGTGCCAGCAGCTTACTCACCGGGGAGCTGTTTTTT.

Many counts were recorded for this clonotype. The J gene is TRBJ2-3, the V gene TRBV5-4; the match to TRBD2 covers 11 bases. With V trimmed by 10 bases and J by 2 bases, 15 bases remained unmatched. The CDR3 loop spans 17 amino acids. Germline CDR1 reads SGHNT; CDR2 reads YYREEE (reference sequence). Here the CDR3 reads CAWGGLAGGPITDTQYF. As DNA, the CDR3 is TGTGCCTGGGGGGGGCTAGCGGGGGGACCCATCACAGATACGCAGTATTTT.

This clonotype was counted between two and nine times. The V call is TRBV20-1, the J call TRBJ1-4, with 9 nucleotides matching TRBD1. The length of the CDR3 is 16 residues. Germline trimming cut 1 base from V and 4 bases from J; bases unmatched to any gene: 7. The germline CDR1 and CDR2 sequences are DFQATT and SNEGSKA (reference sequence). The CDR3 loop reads CSARGMRTGVNEKLFF. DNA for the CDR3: TGCAGTGCTAGAGGGATGAGGACAGGGGTTAATGAAAAACTGTTTTTT.

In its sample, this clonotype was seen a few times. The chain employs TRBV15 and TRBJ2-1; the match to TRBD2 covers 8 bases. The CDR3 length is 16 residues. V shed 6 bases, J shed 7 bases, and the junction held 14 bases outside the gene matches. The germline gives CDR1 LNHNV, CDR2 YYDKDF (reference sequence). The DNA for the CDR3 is TGTGCCACCAGTAGCGGGGCGTTGGGCCGGGAGAATGAGCAGTTCTTC. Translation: CATSSGALGRENEQFF.

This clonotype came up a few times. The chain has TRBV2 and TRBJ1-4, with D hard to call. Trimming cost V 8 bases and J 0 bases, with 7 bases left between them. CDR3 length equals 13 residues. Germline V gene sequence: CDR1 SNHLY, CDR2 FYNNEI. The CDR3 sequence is CASRSATNEKLFF. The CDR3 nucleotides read TGTGCCAGCCGTAGTGCAACTAATGAAAAACTGTTTTTT.

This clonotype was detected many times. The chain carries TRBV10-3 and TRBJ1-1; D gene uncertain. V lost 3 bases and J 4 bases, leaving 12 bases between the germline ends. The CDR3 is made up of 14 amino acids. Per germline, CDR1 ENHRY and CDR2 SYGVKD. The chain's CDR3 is CAISDVGWGTEAFF. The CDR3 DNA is TGTGCCATCAGTGATGTAGGTTGGGGCACTGAAGCTTTCTTT.

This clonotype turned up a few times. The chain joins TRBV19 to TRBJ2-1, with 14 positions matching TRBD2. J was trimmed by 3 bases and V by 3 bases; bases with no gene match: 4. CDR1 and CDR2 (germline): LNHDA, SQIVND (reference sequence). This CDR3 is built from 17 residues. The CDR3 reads CASSIVGLAGGYNEQFF. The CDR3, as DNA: TGTGCCAGTAGTATTGTCGGACTAGCGGGGGGCTACAATGAGCAGTTCTTC.

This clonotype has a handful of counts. CDR3 DNA sequence: TGCGCCAGCAGCCAAGATCTGGGGACTAATGAAAAACTGTTTTTT. The encoded protein is CASSQDLGTNEKLFF. The chain carries TRBV4-1 and TRBJ1-4; the D is unclear. The CDR3 covers 15 residues. The ends were cut back, 0 bases at V and 2 bases at J, with 7 bases in the middle. The V gene's germline CDR1 is MGHRA and CDR2 YSYEKL.